Reported below is one T cell receptor beta chain. As yet, its antigen is unknown. Random hexamers primed reverse transcription of 0.5 to 1 ug RNA. Each CDR3 protein is one row after TCRdb ran MiXCR on the immunoSEQ multiplex PCR reads. Among 150,000 to 200,000 distinct CDR3 sequences, around 95% were seen once, and the ten largest hold around 0.12%. This specimen belongs to a study of CD8 T cells in Susac syndrome. Turning to the study itself: The Susac syndrome patients that were sequenced included 5 or 6 with active disease and under 10 in remission.

Study-wide results and limits: The TCR sequencing and HLA analysis in the study involved a relatively small number of individuals, as the study acknowledged.

The germline V gene encodes CDR1 LGHDT and CDR2 YNNKEL (reference sequence). V was pared by 4 bases and J by 4 bases, with 13 bases between. This CDR3 region has 14 residues. The rearrangement joins TRBV3-1 to TRBJ1-2, with D tentatively TRBD1 (5 bases). Material: CD4+ T cells from PBMCs. This TCR was recovered from a human donor with Susac syndrome. CDR3 sequence (DNA): TGTGCCAGCAGCCCAATGTTAGACAGCTATGGCTACACCTTC. Its translation is CASSPMLDSYGYTF. The variable domain in full, with the rest retrieved from reference TRBV3-1 and TRBJ1-2, is DTAVSQTPKYLVTQMGNDKSIKCEQNLGHDTMYWYKQDSKKFLKIMFSYNNKELIINETVPNRFSPKSPDKAHLNLHINSLELGDSAVYFCASSPMLDSYGYTFGSGTRLTVV.